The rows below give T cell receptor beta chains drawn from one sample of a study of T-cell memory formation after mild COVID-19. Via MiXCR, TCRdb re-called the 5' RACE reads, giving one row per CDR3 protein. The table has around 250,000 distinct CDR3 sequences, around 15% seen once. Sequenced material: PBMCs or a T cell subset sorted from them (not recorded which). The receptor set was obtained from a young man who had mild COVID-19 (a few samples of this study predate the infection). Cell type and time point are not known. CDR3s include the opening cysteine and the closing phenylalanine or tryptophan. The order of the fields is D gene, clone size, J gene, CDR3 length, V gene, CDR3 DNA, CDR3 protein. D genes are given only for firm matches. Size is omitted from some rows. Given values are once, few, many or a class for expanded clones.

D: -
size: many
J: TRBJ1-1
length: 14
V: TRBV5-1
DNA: TGCGCCAGCAGCCCCGGCAGGATGAACACTGAAGCTTTCTTT
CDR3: CASSPGRMNTEAFF

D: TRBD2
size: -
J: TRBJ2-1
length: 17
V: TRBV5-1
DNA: TGCGCCAGCAGCACCCTCGGACTAGCGGGGCCCTACAATGAGCAGTTCTTC
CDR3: CASSTLGLAGPYNEQFF

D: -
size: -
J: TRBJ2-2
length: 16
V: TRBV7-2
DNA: TGTGCCAGCAGCTACTCCCTGCGGGTAGACACCGGGGAGCTGTTTTTT
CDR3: CASSYSLRVDTGELFF

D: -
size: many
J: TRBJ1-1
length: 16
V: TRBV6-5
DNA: TGTGCCAGCAGCTTCCGAGCCACAGGCGTAGGCACTGAAGCTTTCTTT
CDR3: CASSFRATGVGTEAFF

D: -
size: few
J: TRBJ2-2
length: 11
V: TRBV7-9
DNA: TGTGCCAGCATAGACACCGGGGAGCTGTTTTTT
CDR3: CASIDTGELFF

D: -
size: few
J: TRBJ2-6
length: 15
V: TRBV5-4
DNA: TGTGCCAGCAGCTCAGGGCTTAGGGGGGCCAACGTCCTGACTTTC
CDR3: CASSSGLRGANVLTF

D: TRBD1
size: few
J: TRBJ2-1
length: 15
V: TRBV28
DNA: TGTGCCAGCAGCCGAGGGGGCGCGAGGGGCAATGAGCAGTTCTTC
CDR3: CASSRGGARGNEQFF

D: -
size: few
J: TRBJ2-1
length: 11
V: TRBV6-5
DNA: TGTGCCAGCAGGGCGGGGAATGAGCAGTTCTTC
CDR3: CASRAGNEQFF

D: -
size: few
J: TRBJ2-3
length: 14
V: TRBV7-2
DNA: TGTGCCAGCAGCTTAAGGCAGCTCACAGATACGCAGTATTTT
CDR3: CASSLRQLTDTQYF

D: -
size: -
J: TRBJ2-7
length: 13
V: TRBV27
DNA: TGTGCCAGCAGTTTATTGGGGGCCTACGAGCAGTACTTC
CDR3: CASSLLGAYEQYF

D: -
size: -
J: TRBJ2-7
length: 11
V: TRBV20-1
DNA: TGCAGTGCTATCGCTCTTTACGAGCAGTACTTC
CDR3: CSAIALYEQYF

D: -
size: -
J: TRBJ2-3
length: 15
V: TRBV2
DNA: TGTGCCAGCAACGGCCGGGGGGCTAGCACAGATACGCAGTATTTT
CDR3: CASNGRGASTDTQYF

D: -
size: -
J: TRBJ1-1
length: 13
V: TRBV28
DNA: TGTGCCAGCATCGAGAGGGGGGCGATTGAAGCTTTCTTT
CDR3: CASIERGAIEAFF

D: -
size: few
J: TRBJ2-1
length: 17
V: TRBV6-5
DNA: TGTGCCAGCAGTTACTTTTCGGGCGCGACCTCCTACAATGAGCAGTTCTTC
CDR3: CASSYFSGATSYNEQFF

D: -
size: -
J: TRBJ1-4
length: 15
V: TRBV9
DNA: TGTGCCAGCAGCGTAGGGACCCTGAGGAGTGAAAAACTGTTTTTT
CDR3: CASSVGTLRSEKLFF

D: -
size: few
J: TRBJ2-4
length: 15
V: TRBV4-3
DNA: TGCGCCAGCAGCCAAGTCCAGGGAACCAAAAACATTCAGTACTTC
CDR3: CASSQVQGTKNIQYF

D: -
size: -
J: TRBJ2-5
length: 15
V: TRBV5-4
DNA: TGTGCCAGCAGCTCCAGGGTCCTGTCAGGCGAGACCCAGTACTTC
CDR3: CASSSRVLSGETQYF

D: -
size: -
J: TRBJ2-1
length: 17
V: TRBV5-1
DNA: TGCGCCAGCAGCTTGGAAGTCCGGGGGCCTCCCTACAATGAGCAGTTCTTC
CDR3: CASSLEVRGPPYNEQFF

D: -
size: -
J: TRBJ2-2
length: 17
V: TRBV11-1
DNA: TGTGCCAGCAGGATTGCAGGCTGGGGAAAATACACCGGGGAGCTGTTTTTT
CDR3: CASRIAGWGKYTGELFF

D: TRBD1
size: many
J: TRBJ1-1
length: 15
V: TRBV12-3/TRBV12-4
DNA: TGTGCCAGCAGTCCACAGGGGACGGTGAACACTGAAGCTTTCTTT
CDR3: CASSPQGTVNTEAFF

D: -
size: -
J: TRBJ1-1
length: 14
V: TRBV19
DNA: TGTGCCAGTAGGGCCCTGGGAATGAACACTGAAGCTTTCTTT
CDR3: CASRALGMNTEAFF

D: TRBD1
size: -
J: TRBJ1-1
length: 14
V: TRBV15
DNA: TGTGCCACCGCGGACAGGGATCGGAACACTGAAGCTTTCTTT
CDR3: CATADRDRNTEAFF

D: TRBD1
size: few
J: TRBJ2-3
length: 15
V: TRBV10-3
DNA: TGTGCCATCAGCTACGGGACAGGGGGCACAGATACGCAGTATTTT
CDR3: CAISYGTGGTDTQYF

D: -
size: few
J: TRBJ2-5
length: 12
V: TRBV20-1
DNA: TGCAGTGCTGGAACAGGGATAGGGACCCAGTACTTC
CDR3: CSAGTGIGTQYF

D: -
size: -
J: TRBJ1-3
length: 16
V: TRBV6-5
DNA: TGTGCCAGCAGTCGGGACTCGGGAATCAGTGGAAACACCATATATTTT
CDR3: CASSRDSGISGNTIYF

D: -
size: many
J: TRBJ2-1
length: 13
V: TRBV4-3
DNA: TGCGCCAGCAGCCCCCGACTCCACAATGAGCAGTTCTTC
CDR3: CASSPRLHNEQFF

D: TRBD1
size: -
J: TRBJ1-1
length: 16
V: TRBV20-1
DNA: TGCAGTGCTAGGTCTCCGGGACAGGGTATTGTCACTGAAGCTTTCTTT
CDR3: CSARSPGQGIVTEAFF

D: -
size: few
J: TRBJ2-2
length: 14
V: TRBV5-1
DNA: TGCGCCAGCAGCCCGGCCGGGGAAACCGGGGAGCTGTTTTTT
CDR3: CASSPAGETGELFF

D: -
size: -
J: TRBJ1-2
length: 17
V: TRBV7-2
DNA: TGTGCCAGCAGCTTAGGCCGGCGGGCAGCGCCAAACTATGGCTACACCTTC
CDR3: CASSLGRRAAPNYGYTF

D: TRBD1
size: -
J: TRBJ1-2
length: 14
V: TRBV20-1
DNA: TGCAGTGCTAGGGACAGGAGGCTACACTATGGCTACACCTTC
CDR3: CSARDRRLHYGYTF

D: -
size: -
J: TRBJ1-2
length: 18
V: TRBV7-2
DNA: TGTGCCAGCAGCTTAGCGGGAAATGCTGTCGAAAGTTCCTATGGCTACACCTTC
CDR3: CASSLAGNAVESSYGYTF

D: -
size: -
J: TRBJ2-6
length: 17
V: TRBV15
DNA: TGTGCCACCAGCAGGACCCGACAGCTCTCTGGGGCCAACGTCCTGACTTTC
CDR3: CATSRTRQLSGANVLTF

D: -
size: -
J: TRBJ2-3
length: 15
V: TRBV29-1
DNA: TGCAGCGTTGATGCCGCGCGGCCGAACACAGATACGCAGTATTTT
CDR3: CSVDAARPNTDTQYF

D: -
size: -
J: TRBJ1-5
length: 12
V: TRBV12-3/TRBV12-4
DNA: TGTGCCAGCAGTTTATTTGGGGGTCCCCAGCATTTT
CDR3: CASSLFGGPQHF

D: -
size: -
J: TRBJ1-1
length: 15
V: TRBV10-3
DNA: TGTGCCATCAGTGAGTCGTTTATAGGTTCCACTGAAGCTTTCTTT
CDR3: CAISESFIGSTEAFF

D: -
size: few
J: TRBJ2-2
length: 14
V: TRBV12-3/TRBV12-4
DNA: TGTGCCAGCAGCCATTTAACTAGGTCTGGGGAGCTGTTTTTT
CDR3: CASSHLTRSGELFF

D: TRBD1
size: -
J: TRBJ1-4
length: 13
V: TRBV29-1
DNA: TGCAGCGTTGTGGACAGGGTCGCTGAAAAACTGTTTTTT
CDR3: CSVVDRVAEKLFF

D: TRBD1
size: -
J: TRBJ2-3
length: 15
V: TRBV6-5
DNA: TGTGCCAGCAGTTATTCGCAGGGGGGCACAGATACGCAGTATTTT
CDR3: CASSYSQGGTDTQYF

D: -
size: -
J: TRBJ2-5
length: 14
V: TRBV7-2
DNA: TGTGCCAGCAGCCTAGGAGGGTTTCAAGAGACCCAGTACTTC
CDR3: CASSLGGFQETQYF

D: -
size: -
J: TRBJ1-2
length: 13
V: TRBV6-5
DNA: TGTGCCAGCAGTTACGTCGGCGGATACAACTACACCTTC
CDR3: CASSYVGGYNYTF

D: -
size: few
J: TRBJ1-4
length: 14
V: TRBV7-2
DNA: TGTGCCAGCAGCCCAGACATGGGGGCCGAAAAACTGTTTTTT
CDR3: CASSPDMGAEKLFF

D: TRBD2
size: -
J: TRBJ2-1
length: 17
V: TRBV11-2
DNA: TGTGCCAGCAGCTTGGACCTTCTAGCGGGGGTATACAATGAGCAGTTCTTC
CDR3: CASSLDLLAGVYNEQFF

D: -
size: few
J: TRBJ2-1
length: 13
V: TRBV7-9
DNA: TGTGCCAGCACCGGCGACCCAAACAATGAGCAGTTCTTC
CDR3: CASTGDPNNEQFF

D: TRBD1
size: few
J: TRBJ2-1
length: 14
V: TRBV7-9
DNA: TGTGCCAGCAGCCTAGACAGGGTAAACAATGAGCAGTTCTTC
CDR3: CASSLDRVNNEQFF

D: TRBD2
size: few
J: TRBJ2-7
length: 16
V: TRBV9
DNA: TGTGCCAGCAGCGCCGAAGGGCGGGGGGGCATCGACGAGCAGTACTTC
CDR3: CASSAEGRGGIDEQYF

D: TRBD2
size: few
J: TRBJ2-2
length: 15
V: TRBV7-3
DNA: TGTGCCAGCAGCGTCGGGACTAGCTCGGCCGGGGAGCTGTTTTTT
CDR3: CASSVGTSSAGELFF

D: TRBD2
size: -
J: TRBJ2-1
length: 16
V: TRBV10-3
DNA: TGTGCCATCAGGGGCGGAGCGGGGGGGAACTACAATGAGCAGTTCTTC
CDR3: CAIRGGAGGNYNEQFF

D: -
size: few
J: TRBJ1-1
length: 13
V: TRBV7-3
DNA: TGTGCCAGCAGCTGGGGGGAGAACACTGAAGCTTTCTTT
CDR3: CASSWGENTEAFF

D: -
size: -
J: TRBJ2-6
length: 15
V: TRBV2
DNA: TGTGCCAGCAGTGCCGACCACTCTGGGGCCAACGTCCTGACTTTC
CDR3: CASSADHSGANVLTF

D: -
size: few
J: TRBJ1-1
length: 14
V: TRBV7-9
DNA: TGTGCCAGCACCACGACGGGGCATAACGCTGAAGCTTTCTTT
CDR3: CASTTTGHNAEAFF

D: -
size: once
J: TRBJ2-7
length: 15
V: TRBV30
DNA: TGTGCCTGGAGTATCCCGGGTAGGGGACCCTACGAGCAGTACTTC
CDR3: CAWSIPGRGPYEQYF

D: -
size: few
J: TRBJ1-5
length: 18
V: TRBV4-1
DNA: TGCGCCAGCAGCCACTTGCCTTACGATGGGGGCCACAATCAGCCCCAGCATTTT
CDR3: CASSHLPYDGGHNQPQHF